This T cell receptor beta chain was recovered during a study of blood T cell repertoires in COVID-19. Per the original methods: Estimated nucleated cell counts came from reference gene primer amplification. Method: immunoSEQ multiplex PCR; TCRdb's copy keeps in-frame clones and lacks some. Clone size and the V and J calls come from that table; the DNA yielded D and trimming. The profile covers about 380,000 clones, with nearly 90% appearing a single time and around 7% taken by the ten largest. CDR1 SEHNR and CDR2 FQNEAQ come from the germline V gene (reference sequence). Unmatched junction bases numbered 3, after V lost 1 base and J lost 4 bases. The CDR3 is made up of 14 amino acids.

The receptor comes from a man aged 18 to 29 with active or convalescent COVID-19. The material sequenced was peripheral blood. This chain links TRBV7-9 with TRBJ2-7; 8 bases line up with TRBD1. The CDR3 DNA follows: TGTGCCAGCAGCTTAGTTGGACAGGGTTACGAGCAGTACTTC. The encoded protein is CASSLVGQGYEQYF.